The 21 T cell receptor beta chains reported below all come from one sample, sequenced in a study of blood T cells in healthy people across ages. Through a sample-barcoded 5' primer and a J-beta primer mix, a second PCR was run for roughly 7 to 11 cycles. TCRdb re-called the 5' RACE reads with MiXCR, one entry per CDR3 protein. Of roughly 1,800,000 distinct CDR3 sequences listed, just under 50% are singletons. Sequencing was done on a sample of blood. Every receptor here comes from a woman between 40 and 55 years old in good health.

The chain couples TRBV6-1 to TRBJ1-5; D not resolved. This CDR3 has 15 residues. V lost 1 base to trimming and J lost 2 bases, with 9 bases between them. Germline V gives CDR1 MNHNS, CDR2 SASEGT. CDR3: CASSEVMNRNQPQHF. CDR3 bases: TGTGCCAGCAGTGAAGTTATGAATCGCAATCAGCCCCAGCATTTT.

This clonotype was recorded a few times. J is TRBJ2-4 and V is TRBV7-2, with D perhaps matching TRBD1 or TRBD2 (6 bases each). The CDR3 is 16 amino acids. V lost 5 bases to trimming and J lost 0 bases, with 14 bases between them. CDR1 is SGHTA and CDR2 is FQGNSA in the germline V gene. The CDR3 bases are TGTGCCAGCAGCCCAGAGGGGGGTTCAGCCAAAAACATTCAGTACTTC. Its translation: CASSPEGGSAKNIQYF.

The rearrangement joins TRBV7-9 to TRBJ1-6; TRBD1 matches 8 bases. The CDR3 extends over 15 amino acids. CDR1 SEHNR and CDR2 FQNEAQ come from the germline V gene (reference sequence). With 0 bases clipped from V and 10 bases from J, the junction kept 5 bases outside the gene matches. CDR3 loop: CASSLATGAGSPLHF. The CDR3 DNA sequence: TGTGCCAGCAGCTTAGCGACAGGGGCAGGGTCACCCCTCCACTTT.

The rearrangement joins TRBV18 to TRBJ2-7, with D perhaps TRBD1 (5 bases). This CDR3 is 16 amino acids long. The germline CDR1 and CDR2 sequences are KGHSH and LQKENI. V was trimmed by 2 bases and J by 1 base, leaving 15 bases between them. CDR3 DNA sequence: TGTGCCAGCTCACCAGAGATTCGACAGACATCCTACGAGCAGTACTTC. Translation gives CASSPEIRQTSYEQYF.

The V and J genes are TRBV9 and TRBJ1-2; TRBD1 matches at 7 bases. Germline CDR1 reads SGDLS; CDR2 reads YYNGEE. There are 14 residues in the CDR3. The V segment lost 0 bases and the J segment 2 bases; nucleotides outside the gene matches: 1. The chain's CDR3 is CASSVEQGNYGYTF. The CDR3 DNA sequence: TGTGCCAGCAGCGTAGAACAGGGGAACTATGGCTACACCTTC.

The rearrangement joins TRBV12-3 or TRBV12-4 to TRBJ1-4, with TRBD1 matching 11 bases. The CDR3 runs 14 residues. The ends lost 6 bases at V and 8 bases at J; junction bases unmatched: 5. The chain's CDR3 is CASSTDRGREKLFF. The CDR3 DNA reads as TGTGCCAGCAGCACGGACAGGGGGCGGGAAAAACTGTTTTTT.

The chain links TRBV10-3 to TRBJ2-3; D remains ambiguous. The CDR3 consists of 11 residues. Germline V lookup: CDR1 ENHRY, CDR2 SYGVKD. Trimming took 10 bases from V and 2 from J, leaving 7 bases between them. This CDR3 reads CATQTTDTQYF. The CDR3 coding sequence is TGTGCCACCCAGACCACAGATACGCAGTATTTT.

The rearrangement joins TRBV20-1 to TRBJ2-7; the match to TRBD2 covers 8 bases. The J call is in doubt because the DNA end fits TRBJ2-5 better. The CDR3 runs 14 residues. Germline assignment: CDR1 DFQATT and CDR2 SNEGSKA (reference sequence). The CDR3 loop is CSALGGGRWETQYF. DNA of the CDR3: TGCAGTGCCCTCGGGGGGGGCCGGTGGGAGACCCAGTACTTC.

V gene TRBV5-6 combines with J gene TRBJ1-2, with 7 positions matching TRBD1. J was trimmed by 7 bases and V by 4 bases; bases with no gene match: 10. From germline, CDR1 is SGHDT and CDR2 YYEEEE. This CDR3 contains 14 residues. Here the CDR3 reads CASSPGTVIRGYTF. The CDR3 DNA reads TGTGCCAGCAGCCCAGGGACAGTGATCCGTGGCTACACCTTC.

The chain links TRBV10-2 to TRBJ2-7; D unclear. From germline, CDR1 is WSHSY and CDR2 SAAADI. The V and J ends lost 4 bases and 5 bases respectively, with 6 bases between them. CDR3 size: 11 residues. CDR3 coding DNA: TGCGCCAGCAGTGGTCAGGACGAGCAGTACTTC. Translation: CASSGQDEQYF.

The gene calls are TRBV28 and TRBJ2-3; possibly TRBD2 for D (6 bases). The CDR3 spans 16 residues. V shed 8 bases and J shed 2 bases, with 20 bases lying between them. Germline lookup yields CDR1 MDHEN and CDR2 SYDVKM. The DNA of the CDR3 is TGTGCCAGCCCCAGACCGGGAGTTCCTCACACAGATACGCAGTATTTT. It yields the protein CASPRPGVPHTDTQYF.

This chain joins TRBV12-3 or TRBV12-4 and TRBJ2-4; 12 positions agree with TRBD2. The end of the DNA aligns better with TRBJ2-7, so the J call may be wrong. The CDR3 consists of 15 residues. Here the CDR3 reads CASSFLAGGSNEQYF. In DNA form, the CDR3 reads TGTGCCAGCAGTTTTCTAGCGGGGGGGTCGAACGAGCAGTACTTC.

The chain uses TRBV2 and TRBJ2-5, with D perhaps TRBD1 (6 bases). The J call is in doubt because the DNA end fits TRBJ2-7 better. The germline V gene has CDR1 SNHLY and CDR2 FYNNEI. The CDR3 spans 14 residues. The CDR3 reads CASSVQGKGYEQYF. In DNA, the CDR3 is TGTGCCAGCAGCGTACAGGGTAAGGGGTACGAGCAGTACTTC.

This clonotype was counted a few times. The chain joins TRBV11-2 to TRBJ2-1; 9 positions match TRBD2. This CDR3 comprises 16 residues. V shed 5 bases, J shed 4 bases, and the junction held 9 bases outside the gene matches. Germline-derived CDR1 and CDR2 are SGHAT and FQNNGV. CDR3 sequence reads: CASSEMGGGVYNEQFF. CDR3 sequence (DNA): TGTGCCAGCAGCGAAATGGGCGGGGGGGTTTACAATGAGCAGTTCTTC.

J is TRBJ2-7 and V is TRBV12-1; the D call TRBD1 from the table was never checked on the DNA. TRBV12-1 is noted as a pseudogene. This CDR3 contains 14 residues. The DNA of the CDR3 is TGTGCCAGCAGCGTTCATCGGGAATCGGATGAGCAGTACTTC. As protein: CASSVHRESDEQYF.

The sample holds one count of this clonotype. The J gene is TRBJ2-5, the V gene TRBV28; either TRBD1 or TRBD2 may supply D (5 bases each). This CDR3 has 15 residues. Germline lookup yields CDR1 MDHEN and CDR2 SYDVKM. The V and J ends lost 5 bases and 5 bases respectively, with 18 bases between them. The CDR3 region is CASSGTPMGHETQYF. CDR3 bases: TGTGCCAGCAGTGGGACCCCCATGGGGCACGAGACCCAGTACTTC.

The rearrangement joins TRBV21-1 to TRBJ2-6; TRBD1, the table's D call, lacks a check against the DNA. TRBV21-1 is shown as a pseudogene. The CDR3 has 18 amino acids. CDR3 protein: CASSKLATQGAGANVLTF. CDR3 coding DNA: TGTGCCAGCAGCAAATTAGCGACCCAGGGGGCCGGGGCCAACGTCCTGACTTTC.

In the case of this clonotype: The junction departs from germline at one end; a sequencing error may be responsible. V is TRBV20-1 and J is TRBJ2-3; 7 nucleotides agree with TRBD2. Germline V CDR1 and CDR2: DFQATT, SNEGSKA (reference sequence). CDR3 size: 16 residues. The DNA for the CDR3 is TGCAGTGCCCAACCTCTAGCGGAGCACAGATACGATAGGCAGTATTTT. Its protein is CSAQPLAEHRYDRQYF.

The rearrangement links TRBV28 to TRBJ2-5; 7 bases map to TRBD1. The CDR3 is made up of 15 amino acids. V shed 3 bases, J shed 6 bases, and the junction held 10 bases outside the gene matches. The germline V gene has CDR1 MDHEN and CDR2 SYDVKM. The chain's CDR3 is CASSLEGTGVKTQYF. The CDR3 coding sequence is TGTGCCAGCAGTTTGGAAGGCACAGGGGTGAAGACCCAGTACTTC. Combining the CDR3 with reference TRBV28 and TRBJ2-5 gives the whole variable domain DVKVTQSSRYLVKRTGEKVFLECVQDMDHENMFWYRQDPGLGLRLIYFSYDVKMKEKGDIPEGYSVSREKKERFSLILESASTNQTSMYLCASSLEGTGVKTQYFGPGTRLLVL.

V gene TRBV20-1 combines with J gene TRBJ1-2; D is unresolved. The V gene lost 3 bases and the J gene lost 4 bases, with 6 bases spanning the gap. Germline V gene data show CDR1 as DFQATT and CDR2 as SNEGSKA (reference sequence). The CDR3 consists of 11 residues. CDR3 DNA: TGCAGTGCTAGTCCTGTCTATGGCTACACCTTC. Its translation: CSASPVYGYTF.

The table lists this clonotype with a few counts. The V call is TRBV28, the J call TRBJ2-7; D unresolved. The CDR3 totals 13 residues. The V end lost 7 bases, the J end lost 2 bases, and 12 bases lay between the germline ends. CDR1 is MDHEN, CDR2 SYDVKM, per germline. CDR3 in DNA: TGTGCCAGCACTCGTCTCCCCACCTACGAGCAGTACTTC. Its translation: CASTRLPTYEQYF.